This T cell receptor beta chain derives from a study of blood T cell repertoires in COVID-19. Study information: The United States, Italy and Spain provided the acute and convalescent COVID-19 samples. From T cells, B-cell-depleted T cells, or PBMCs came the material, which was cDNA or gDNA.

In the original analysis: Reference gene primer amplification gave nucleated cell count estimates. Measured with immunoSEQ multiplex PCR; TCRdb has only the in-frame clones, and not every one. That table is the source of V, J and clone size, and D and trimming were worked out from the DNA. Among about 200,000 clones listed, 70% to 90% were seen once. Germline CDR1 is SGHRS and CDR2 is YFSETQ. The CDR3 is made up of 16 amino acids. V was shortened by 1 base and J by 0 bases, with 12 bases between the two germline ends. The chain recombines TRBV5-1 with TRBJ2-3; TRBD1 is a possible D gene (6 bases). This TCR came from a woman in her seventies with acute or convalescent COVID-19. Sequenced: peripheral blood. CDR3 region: CASSLLMQGSTDTQYF. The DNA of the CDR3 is TGCGCCAGCAGCTTGCTAATGCAGGGGAGCACAGATACGCAGTATTTT.